The 31 T cell receptor beta chains below all came from one sample that was sequenced in a study of blood T cell repertoires in COVID-19. Using immunoSEQ multiplex PCR, the repertoire was profiled, and TCRdb retains in-frame clones only, with some absent. The data contain around 140,000 clones, 84% of them seen just once; the ten biggest clones take up 3.9%. The sequencing sample was made of PBMCs or T cells enriched from blood (not recorded which). The source of these receptors is a man aged 50-60 years in a cohort exposed to, infected with or recovered from COVID-19 (not recorded which).

This chain joins TRBV6-6 and TRBJ2-7, with D maybe TRBD1 (6 bases). Germline V gene sequence: CDR1 MNHNY, CDR2 SVGAGI (reference sequence). CDR3 size: 15 residues. Trimming removed 4 bases from V and 0 bases from J, with 13 bases in between. CDR3 region: CASSSTTGSSYEQYF. Written as DNA, the CDR3 is TGTGCCAGCAGTTCGACGACAGGTAGCTCCTACGAGCAGTACTTC.

The CDR3 DNA reads TGTGCCAGTAGTACCCAATTAGCGGGGGAGGGGACCCAGTACTTC. Its translation is CASSTQLAGEGTQYF. This chain uses TRBV19 with TRBJ2-5; 9 bases match TRBD2. The germline V gene has CDR1 LNHDA and CDR2 SQIVND (reference sequence). Unmatched junction bases numbered 10, after V lost 4 bases and J lost 7 bases. The CDR3 has 15 amino acids.

This chain connects TRBV9 to TRBJ2-3; the match to TRBD2 covers 10 bases. From germline, CDR1 is SGDLS and CDR2 YYNGEE. The trim removed 3 bases at V and 1 base at J, leaving 2 bases unmatched. The CDR3 spans 15 residues. Here the CDR3 DNA reads TGTGCCAGCAGCGACGGACTAGCGGGCACAGATACGCAGTATTTT. It specifies CASSDGLAGTDTQYF.

The count of this clone is one. CDR3 loop: CASSSQGGLYGYTF. In DNA, the CDR3 is TGTGCCAGCAGCTCCCAAGGAGGACTCTATGGCTACACCTTC. The chain uses TRBV7-2 and TRBJ1-2; the D is unclear. The V end lost 4 bases, the J end lost 4 bases, and 13 bases lay between the germline ends. The V gene's germline CDR1 is SGHTA and CDR2 FQGNSA. CDR3 length: 14 residues.

This chain uses TRBV6-6 with TRBJ2-3; D might be TRBD1 (6 bases). The CDR3 has 15 residues. The V gene lost 6 bases and the J gene lost 0 bases, with 13 bases spanning the gap. The germline V gene has CDR1 MNHNY and CDR2 SVGAGI (reference sequence). The CDR3 spells CASSLQGSSTDTQYF. CDR3 coding DNA: TGTGCCAGCAGCCTACAGGGTTCTAGCACAGATACGCAGTATTTT.

This clone has more than one count but fewer than ten. The chain couples TRBV5-1 to TRBJ1-6; TRBD1 matches 7 bases. There are 13 residues in the CDR3. Germline CDR1 and CDR2: SGHRS and YFSETQ. The ends lost 4 bases at V and 8 bases at J; junction bases unmatched: 3. The CDR3 spells CASSLGTDSPLHF. The CDR3 DNA follows: TGCGCCAGCAGCCTAGGGACAGATTCACCCCTCCACTTT.

The chain carries TRBV5-4 and TRBJ2-3; unclear D gene. The germline V gene encodes CDR1 SGHNT and CDR2 YYREEE (reference sequence). The CDR3 contains 12 residues. V dropped 2 bases and J dropped 4 bases, with 5 bases sitting between them. CDR3 nucleotides: TGTGCCAGCAGCTTCTTAGCAGATACGCAGTATTTT. The encoded protein is CASSFLADTQYF.

The V call is TRBV10-1, the J call TRBJ2-1; 13 bases map to TRBD2. The CDR3 loop spans 16 amino acids. The ends lost 6 bases at V and 4 bases at J; junction bases unmatched: 6. Germline V gene lookup returns CDR1 WNHNN and CDR2 SYGVQD (reference sequence). The CDR3 reads CASSSGTSGTYNEQFF. The CDR3 bases are TGCGCCAGCAGCTCCGGGACTAGCGGGACTTACAATGAGCAGTTCTTC.

The chain combines TRBV5-4 with TRBJ2-2; possibly TRBD2 for D (5 bases). V gave up 0 bases and J gave up 6 bases, with 12 bases separating them. This CDR3 is built from 15 residues. Germline loops: CDR1 SGHNT, CDR2 YYREEE (reference sequence). The CDR3 DNA sequence: TGTGCCAGCAGCTTGGGGGGAGAACGGGCCGGGGAGCTGTTTTTT. Its translation: CASSLGGERAGELFF.

This chain joins TRBV20-1 and TRBJ2-3; TRBD1 is a possible D gene (6 bases). This CDR3 has 14 amino acids. V lost 3 bases and J 5 bases, leaving 15 bases between the germline ends. Germline assignment: CDR1 DFQATT and CDR2 SNEGSKA (reference sequence). The CDR3: CSASYRVGEDTQYF. The CDR3 coding sequence is TGCAGTGCTAGTTACAGGGTAGGGGAAGATACGCAGTATTTT.

This rearrangement joins TRBV29-1 to TRBJ2-1; the match to TRBD2 covers 12 bases. CDR3 length: 14 residues. Germline V gene data show CDR1 as SQVTM and CDR2 as ANQGSEA. Trimming took 2 bases from V and 7 from J; bases not matched to a gene: 3. The CDR3 nucleotides are TGCAGCGTTGAACCTAGCGGGAGGGTAAATGAGCAGTTCTTC. Protein: CSVEPSGRVNEQFF.

The chain has TRBV7-9 and TRBJ1-1; the D is unclear. Looked up from germline, CDR1 is SEHNR and CDR2 is FQNEAQ (reference sequence). CDR3 size: 13 residues. V was pared by 5 bases and J by 5 bases, with 12 bases between. The CDR3 loop is CASSRIVETEAFF. The CDR3 DNA follows: TGTGCCAGCAGCCGAATCGTAGAAACTGAAGCTTTCTTT.

The CDR3 DNA reads TGTGCCAGCAGACCAGAGGTCTCTGTCACTGAAGCTTTCTTT. The encoded protein is CASRPEVSVTEAFF. V usage is TRBV6-5 and J usage is TRBJ1-1; D is unresolved. The CDR3 spans 14 residues. V shed 6 bases and J shed 4 bases, with 15 bases lying between them. Germline V gene lookup returns CDR1 MNHEY and CDR2 SVGAGI.

This chain links TRBV4-3 with TRBJ2-1, with 10 bases aligning to TRBD2. The CDR3 has 19 amino acids. Germline V lookup: CDR1 LGHNA, CDR2 YSLEER. Unmatched junction bases numbered 13, after V lost 0 bases and J lost 5 bases. The CDR3 DNA reads TGCGCCAGCAGCCAAGATGGGACAGCGAGCGGGGGGGTAAACAATGAGCAGTTCTTC. Translating it yields CASSQDGTASGGVNNEQFF.

This sequence joins TRBV19 and TRBJ1-2, with 9 bases matching TRBD1. The germline V gene has CDR1 LNHDA and CDR2 SQIVND (reference sequence). Trimming took 3 bases from V and 8 from J; bases not matched to a gene: 10. The CDR3 runs 15 residues. The CDR3 loop is CASSIPGQGTRGYTF. In DNA form, the CDR3 reads TGTGCCAGTAGTATTCCCGGACAGGGGACGAGAGGCTACACCTTC.

The V and J genes are TRBV3-1 (or the pseudogene TRBV3-2) and TRBJ2-1, with 7 bases fitting TRBD1. CDR3 size: 12 residues. After removal of 9 bases from V and 10 bases from J, the junction contained 9 bases not matched to a gene. Germline CDR1 is LGHDT and CDR2 is YNNKEL (reference sequence). The CDR3 bases are TGTGCCAGTAACAGGGGTAGCCGCGAGCAGTTCTTC. This codes for CASNRGSREQFF.

With respect to this clone: The identical CDR3 is also encoded by other nucleotide sequences in the sample. The rearrangement joins TRBV19 to TRBJ2-1; D remains ambiguous. CDR3 length: 13 amino acids. Germline V gives CDR1 LNHDA, CDR2 SQIVND (reference sequence). With 3 bases removed from V and 4 bases from J, the gap between germline ends came to 7 bases. The CDR3 loop is CASSIGRYNEQFF. The CDR3 bases are TGTGCCAGTAGTATTGGCAGATACAATGAGCAGTTCTTC.

The chain joins TRBV7-8 to TRBJ1-5; D is undetermined. Germline CDR1 is SGHVS and CDR2 is FQNEAQ. CDR3 length equals 16 residues. Trimming shortened V by 2 bases and J by 9 bases, and 20 bases separated the two germline ends. The CDR3 loop reads CASSLNAGVVAGPQHF. Written as DNA, the CDR3 is TGTGCCAGCAGCTTAAACGCGGGTGTGGTAGCCGGGCCCCAGCATTTT.

This sequence joins TRBV6-4 and TRBJ2-5; 11 nucleotides line up with TRBD2. The junction had 8 bases not matched to a gene; V was cut back by 4 bases and J by 4 bases. The CDR3 has 16 residues. Germline CDR1 is MRHNA and CDR2 is SNTAGT. Here the CDR3 reads CASSGRVAGGGETQYF. The DNA of the CDR3 is TGTGCCAGCAGTGGCCGGGTAGCGGGAGGGGGAGAGACCCAGTACTTC.

This clone came up once. The gene calls are TRBV2 and TRBJ2-7; maybe TRBD2 (5 bases). The V end was cut by 3 bases, the J end by 1 base, with 13 bases between. Germline CDR1 reads SNHLY; CDR2 reads FYNNEI. This CDR3 is 15 amino acids long. Written as DNA, the CDR3 is TGTGCCAGCAGTGAGGTGAGGGTAGGATCCTACGAGCAGTACTTC. Its translation: CASSEVRVGSYEQYF.

This chain uses TRBV5-1 with TRBJ1-4; TRBD1 agrees at 9 bases. This CDR3 spans 14 amino acids. The germline V gene has CDR1 SGHRS and CDR2 YFSETQ. With V trimmed by 4 bases and J by 7 bases, 5 bases remained unmatched. DNA of the CDR3: TGCGCCAGCAGCAAAGGACAGGGGACTGAAAAACTGTTTTTT. Encoded protein: CASSKGQGTEKLFF.

A word on this clone: One junction end does not reproduce the germline sequence, and a read error may be involved. This chain joins TRBV2 and TRBJ2-1; D gene uncertain. This CDR3 has 13 residues. Germline V gene sequence: CDR1 SNHLY, CDR2 FYNNEI. In nucleotides, the CDR3 is TGTGCCAGCAGTGTTAGTACCTATAATGAGCAGTTCTTC. Translation: CASSVSTYNEQFF.

The rearrangement uses TRBV9 and TRBJ2-3, with 15 bases aligning to TRBD2. Germline values: CDR1 SGDLS, CDR2 YYNGEE. The CDR3 extends over 17 amino acids. The trim removed 0 bases at V and 6 bases at J, leaving 5 bases unmatched. The CDR3 protein is CASSVAGLAGGPDTQYF. The CDR3 DNA reads TGTGCCAGCAGCGTAGCTGGACTAGCGGGGGGGCCCGATACGCAGTATTTT.

This clone was seen a few times. This sequence joins TRBV11-1 and TRBJ1-3, with D perhaps TRBD1 (5 bases). CDR1 and CDR2 from the germline V gene are SGHAT and FQDESV (reference sequence). The ends were cut back, 3 bases at V and 0 bases at J, with 9 bases in the middle. The CDR3 is 15 residues long. The CDR3 DNA reads as TGTGCCAGCAGCTTTAAGGGACTCTCTGGAAACACCATATATTTT. Its protein product is CASSFKGLSGNTIYF.

J is TRBJ2-3 and V is TRBV6-2 or TRBV6-3, with TRBD1 as a possible D gene (6 bases). The germline V and J ends were trimmed by 0 bases and 12 bases, with 13 bases remaining between them. The length of the CDR3 is 13 residues. Germline loops: CDR1 MNHEY, CDR2 SVGEGT. The CDR3 bases are TGTGCCAGCAGTTACTCGACTCCTGGGGGCCAGTATTTT. Translated: CASSYSTPGGQYF.

This chain uses TRBV19 with TRBJ1-6; D is perhaps TRBD1 (5 bases). The germline V gene encodes CDR1 LNHDA and CDR2 SQIVND (reference sequence). Trimming pared 6 bases from V and 9 bases from J, leaving 15 bases between. This CDR3 is 14 amino acids long. In DNA, the CDR3 is TGTGCCAGTAGCCGTAGGACTACAGGTTCACCCCTCCACTTT. Its translation is CASSRRTTGSPLHF.

This clone was detected once. The genes are TRBV5-5 and TRBJ1-1, with 8 bases that match TRBD1. CDR3 length equals 16 residues. In germline, CDR1 is SGHKS, CDR2 YYEKEE (reference sequence). V lost 7 bases and J lost 0; bases outside the gene matches: 11. The CDR3 sequence: CASVRLSGGMNTEAFF. CDR3 bases: TGTGCCAGCGTCCGGCTATCAGGGGGCATGAACACTGAAGCTTTCTTT. Looking up the rest from reference TRBV5-5 and TRBJ1-1 gives the full variable domain: DAGVTQSPTHLIKTRGQQVTLRCSPISGHKSVSWYQQVLGQGPQFIFQYYEKEERGRGNFPDRFSARQFPNYSSELNVNALLLGDSALYLCASVRLSGGMNTEAFFGQGTRLTVV.

This chain connects TRBV4-1 to TRBJ2-6; D perhaps matches TRBD2 (7 bases). Germline values: CDR1 MGHRA, CDR2 YSYEKL. V lost 7 bases to trimming and J lost 4 bases, with 20 bases between them. This CDR3 region has 17 residues. The CDR3 protein is CASTGSAGAKGANVLTF. For the CDR3, the DNA is TGCGCCAGCACCGGATCTGCGGGGGCAAAGGGGGCCAACGTCCTGACTTTC.

The chain couples TRBV19 to TRBJ2-2, with 9 positions matching TRBD2. Germline CDR1 and CDR2: LNHDA and SQIVND (reference sequence). This CDR3 is 15 amino acids long. Unmatched junction bases numbered 5, after V lost 2 bases and J lost 7 bases. CDR3 in amino acids: CASSISAGGFGELFF. Written as DNA, the CDR3 is TGTGCCAGTAGTATATCAGCGGGAGGCTTCGGGGAGCTGTTTTTT.

This clone was detected a few times. V and J are TRBV6-5 and TRBJ2-5, with 11 bases aligning to TRBD2. The ends lost 0 bases at V and 1 base at J; junction bases unmatched: 1. This CDR3 comprises 16 residues. Per the germline V gene, CDR1 is MNHEY and CDR2 is SVGAGI. CDR3 sequence reads: CASSYSGTSGQETQYF. CDR3 DNA: TGTGCCAGCAGTTACTCTGGGACTAGCGGCCAAGAGACCCAGTACTTC.

The J gene is TRBJ1-1, the V gene TRBV6-5; no definite D call. V was clipped by 7 bases and J by 5 bases, with 17 bases between them. The germline gives CDR1 MNHEY, CDR2 SVGAGI. This CDR3 is 14 amino acids long. CDR3 in amino acids: CASIPPAGLTEAFF. In DNA, the CDR3 is TGTGCCAGCATTCCACCCGCGGGGTTGACTGAAGCTTTCTTT.